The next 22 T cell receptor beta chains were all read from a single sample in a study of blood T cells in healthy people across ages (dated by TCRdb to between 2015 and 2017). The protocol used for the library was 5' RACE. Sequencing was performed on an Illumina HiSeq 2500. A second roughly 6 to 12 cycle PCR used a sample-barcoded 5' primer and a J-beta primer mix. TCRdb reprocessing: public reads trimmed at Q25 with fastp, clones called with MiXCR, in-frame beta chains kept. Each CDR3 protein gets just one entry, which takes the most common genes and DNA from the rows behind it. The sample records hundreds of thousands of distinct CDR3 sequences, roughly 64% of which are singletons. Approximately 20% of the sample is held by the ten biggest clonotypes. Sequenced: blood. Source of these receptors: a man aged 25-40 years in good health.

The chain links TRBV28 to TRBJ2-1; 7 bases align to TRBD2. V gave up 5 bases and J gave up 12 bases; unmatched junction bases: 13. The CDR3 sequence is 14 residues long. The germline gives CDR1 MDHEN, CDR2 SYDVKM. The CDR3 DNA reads TGTGCCAGCAGTGTTGAGGGAGGGCGATTCGGGCAGTTCTTC. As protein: CASSVEGGRFGQFF.

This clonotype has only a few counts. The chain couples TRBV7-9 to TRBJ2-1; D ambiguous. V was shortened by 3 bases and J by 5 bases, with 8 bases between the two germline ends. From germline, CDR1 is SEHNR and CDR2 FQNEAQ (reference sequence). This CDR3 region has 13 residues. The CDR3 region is CASSFESNNEQFF. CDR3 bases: TGTGCCAGCAGCTTCGAAAGTAACAATGAGCAGTTCTTC.

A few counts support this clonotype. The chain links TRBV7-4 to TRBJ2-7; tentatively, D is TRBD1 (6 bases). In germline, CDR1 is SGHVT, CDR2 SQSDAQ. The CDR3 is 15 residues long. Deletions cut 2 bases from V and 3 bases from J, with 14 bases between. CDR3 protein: CASSLLAGTLYEQYF. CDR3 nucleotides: TGTGCCAGCAGCTTATTGGCAGGGACACTCTACGAGCAGTACTTC. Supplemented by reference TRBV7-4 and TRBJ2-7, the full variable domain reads GAGVSQSPRYKVAKRGRDVALRCDSISGHVTLYWYRQTLGQGSEVLTYSQSDAQRDKSGRPSGRFSAERPERSVSTLKIQRTEQGDSAVYLCASSLLAGTLYEQYFGPGTRLTVT.

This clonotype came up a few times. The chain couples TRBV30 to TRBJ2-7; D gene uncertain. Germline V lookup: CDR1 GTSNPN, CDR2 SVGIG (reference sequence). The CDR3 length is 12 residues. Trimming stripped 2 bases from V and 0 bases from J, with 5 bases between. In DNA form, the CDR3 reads TGTGCCTGGAGTTTCACCTCCTACGAGCAGTACTTC. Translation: CAWSFTSYEQYF.

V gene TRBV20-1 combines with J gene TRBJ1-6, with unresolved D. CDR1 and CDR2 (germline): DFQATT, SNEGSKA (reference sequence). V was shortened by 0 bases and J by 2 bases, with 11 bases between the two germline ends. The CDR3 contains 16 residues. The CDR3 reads CSARDPPGPYNSPLHF. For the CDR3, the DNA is TGCAGTGCTAGAGATCCGCCAGGCCCCTATAATTCACCCCTCCACTTT.

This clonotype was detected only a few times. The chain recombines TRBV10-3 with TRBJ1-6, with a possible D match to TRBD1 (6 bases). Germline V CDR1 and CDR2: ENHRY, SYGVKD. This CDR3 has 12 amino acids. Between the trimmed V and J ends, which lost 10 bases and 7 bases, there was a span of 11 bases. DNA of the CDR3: TGTGCCAGCGGACAGCTAAATTCACCCCTCCACTTT. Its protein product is CASGQLNSPLHF.

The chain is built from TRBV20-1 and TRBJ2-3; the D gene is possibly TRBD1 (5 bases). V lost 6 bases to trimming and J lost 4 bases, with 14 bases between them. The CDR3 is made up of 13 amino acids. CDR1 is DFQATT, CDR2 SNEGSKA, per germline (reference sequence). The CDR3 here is CSAPGQGSDTQYF. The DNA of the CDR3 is TGCAGTGCCCCAGGGCAGGGATCAGATACGCAGTATTTT.

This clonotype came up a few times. The DNA of the CDR3 is TGCGCCAGCAGCCGGAGACAGGACAACAATTCACCCCTCCACTTT. This encodes CASSRRQDNNSPLHF. The genes are TRBV5-1 and TRBJ1-6; possibly TRBD1 for D (6 bases). The V and J ends lost 4 bases and 7 bases respectively, with 15 bases between them. Germline V gene sequence: CDR1 SGHRS, CDR2 YFSETQ. The CDR3 has 15 amino acids.

CDR3 sequence (DNA): TGCAGTGCTAGAGATTGGGCGGCGGGTAGCTCCTACGAGCAGTACTTC. As protein: CSARDWAAGSSYEQYF. The chain combines TRBV20-1 with TRBJ2-7, with D tentatively TRBD2 (5 bases). In germline, CDR1 is DFQATT, CDR2 SNEGSKA (reference sequence). The CDR3 loop spans 16 amino acids. The V end was cut by 0 bases, the J end by 0 bases, with 15 bases between.

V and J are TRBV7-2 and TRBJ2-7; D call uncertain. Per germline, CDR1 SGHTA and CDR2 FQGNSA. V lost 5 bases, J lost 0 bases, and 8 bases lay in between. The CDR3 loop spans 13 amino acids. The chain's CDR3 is CASSRALSYEQYF. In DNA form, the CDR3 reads TGTGCCAGCAGCCGAGCTCTCTCCTACGAGCAGTACTTC.

CDR3 DNA sequence: TGTGCCAGCAGTGAATCCTCCCAGGGTAGCAAAAACATTCAGTACTTC. Protein sequence: CASSESSQGSKNIQYF. The chain combines TRBV25-1 with TRBJ2-4, with TRBD1 as a possible D gene (5 bases). V lost 1 base, J lost 3 bases, and 13 bases lay in between. Germline V gene data show CDR1 as MGHDK and CDR2 as SYGVNS. The CDR3 contains 16 residues.

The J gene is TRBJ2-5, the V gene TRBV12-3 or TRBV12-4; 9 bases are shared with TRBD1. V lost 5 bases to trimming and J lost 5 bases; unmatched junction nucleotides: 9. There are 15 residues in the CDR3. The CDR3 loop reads CASSQGQGGLETQYF. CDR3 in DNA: TGTGCCAGCAGTCAGGGACAGGGCGGTTTGGAGACCCAGTACTTC.

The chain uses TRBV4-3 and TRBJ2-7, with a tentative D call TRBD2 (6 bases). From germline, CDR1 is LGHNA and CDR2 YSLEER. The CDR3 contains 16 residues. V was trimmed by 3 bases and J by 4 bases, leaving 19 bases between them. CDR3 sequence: CASSQGLRGYDYEQYF. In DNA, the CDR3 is TGCGCCAGCAGCCAGGGGCTCCGGGGGTATGATTACGAGCAGTACTTC.

The CDR3 sequence: CSALGLAVPSGAQYF. The CDR3 DNA reads TGCAGTGCCCTGGGACTAGCGGTCCCATCGGGGGCGCAGTATTTT. The chain has TRBV20-1 and TRBJ2-3; 11 bases align to TRBD2. From germline, CDR1 is DFQATT and CDR2 SNEGSKA (reference sequence). The CDR3 extends over 15 amino acids. With V trimmed by 6 bases and J by 10 bases, 15 bases remained unmatched.

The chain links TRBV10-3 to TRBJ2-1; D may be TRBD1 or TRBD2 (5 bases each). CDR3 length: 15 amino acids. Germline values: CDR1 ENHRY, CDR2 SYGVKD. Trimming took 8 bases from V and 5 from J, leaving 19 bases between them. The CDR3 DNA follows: TGTGCCATCTTCCAACCCGGGACGTACGACAATGAGCAGTTCTTC. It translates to CAIFQPGTYDNEQFF.

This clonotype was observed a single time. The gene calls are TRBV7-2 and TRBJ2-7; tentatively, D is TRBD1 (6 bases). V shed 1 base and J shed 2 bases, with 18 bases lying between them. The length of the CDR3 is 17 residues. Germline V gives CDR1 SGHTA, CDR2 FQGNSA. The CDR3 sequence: CASSLGVGAVFTYEQYF. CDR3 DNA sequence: TGTGCCAGCAGCTTAGGAGTGGGGGCCGTTTTTACCTACGAGCAGTACTTC.

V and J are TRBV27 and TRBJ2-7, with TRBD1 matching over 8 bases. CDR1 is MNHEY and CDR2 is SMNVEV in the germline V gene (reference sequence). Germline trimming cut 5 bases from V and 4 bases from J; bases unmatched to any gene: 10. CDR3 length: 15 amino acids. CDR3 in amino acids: CASSGQGIPFYEQYF. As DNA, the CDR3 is TGTGCCAGCAGTGGACAGGGAATTCCTTTTTACGAGCAGTACTTC.

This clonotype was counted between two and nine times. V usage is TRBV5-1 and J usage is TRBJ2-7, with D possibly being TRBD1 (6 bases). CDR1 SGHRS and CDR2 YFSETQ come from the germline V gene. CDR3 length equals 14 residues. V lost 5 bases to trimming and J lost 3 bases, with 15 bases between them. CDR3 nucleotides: TGCGCCAGCAGTCTGACAGGATTGGACTACGAGCAGTACTTC. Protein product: CASSLTGLDYEQYF.

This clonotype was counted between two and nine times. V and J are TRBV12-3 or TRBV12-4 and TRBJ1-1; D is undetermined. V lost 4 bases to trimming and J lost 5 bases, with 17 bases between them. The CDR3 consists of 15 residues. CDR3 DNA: TGTGCCAGCAGTTATGTGGGTACCTATAAGACTGAAGCTTTCTTT. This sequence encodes CASSYVGTYKTEAFF.

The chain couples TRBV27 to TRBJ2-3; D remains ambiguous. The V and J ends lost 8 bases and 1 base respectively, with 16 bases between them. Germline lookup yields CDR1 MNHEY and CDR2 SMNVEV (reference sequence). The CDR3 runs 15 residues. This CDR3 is CASRPVGLGTDTQYF. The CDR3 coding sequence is TGTGCCAGCCGACCGGTGGGTTTAGGCACAGATACGCAGTATTTT.

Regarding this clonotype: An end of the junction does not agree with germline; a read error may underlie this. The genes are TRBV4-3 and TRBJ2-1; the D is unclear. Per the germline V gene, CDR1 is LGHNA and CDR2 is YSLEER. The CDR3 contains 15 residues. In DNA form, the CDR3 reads TGCGCCAGCAGCCAAGGTCACCGGCGAGGCGATGAGCAGTCCTTC. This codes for CASSQGHRRGDEQSF.

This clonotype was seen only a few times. CDR3 sequence (DNA): TGCGCCAGCAGCTTCAAGCCGGGACCTTACGAGCAGTACTTC. Amino acids: CASSFKPGPYEQYF. This rearrangement joins TRBV5-1 to TRBJ2-7; D could derive from TRBD1 or TRBD2 (5 bases each). The CDR3 has 14 amino acids. Germline CDR1 reads SGHRS; CDR2 reads YFSETQ. V was trimmed by 2 bases and J by 4 bases, leaving 13 bases between them.